This entry lists 18 T cell receptor beta chains sequenced from one sample in a study of breast tumors, draining lymph nodes, adjacent tissues. Each CDR3 protein gets one entry after TCRdb re-called the multiplex PCR reads with MiXCR. The sample carries approximately 210,000 distinct CDR3 sequences, 30% to 35% recorded once. Axillary draining lymph nodes of breast cancer patients supplied the node samples. The sample comprised axillary lymph node tissue. The receptors shown here come from a female donor with breast cancer. Some clones in this sample may be carry-over from other donors' samples.

This clonotype was seen many times. The chain carries TRBV7-9 and TRBJ2-1, with 9 bases lining up with TRBD1. The CDR3 covers 12 residues. V lost 6 bases to trimming and J lost 14 bases; unmatched junction nucleotides: 8. Germline lookup yields CDR1 SEHNR and CDR2 FQNEAQ (reference sequence). Here the CDR3 reads CASSPDRGEEFF. As DNA, the CDR3 is TGTGCCAGCAGTCCGGACAGGGGAGAGGAGTTCTTC.

This clonotype was recorded at least ten times. The chain employs TRBV6-7 and TRBJ1-6; D is possibly TRBD1 (6 bases). Being an ORF, TRBV6-7 has a function that is uncertain. The CDR3 runs 16 residues. Trimming stripped 2 bases from V and 0 bases from J, with 8 bases between. CDR3 sequence reads: CASSYDRSSYNSPLHF. Here the CDR3 DNA reads TGTGCCAGCAGTTACGACAGGAGCTCCTATAATTCACCCCTCCACTTT.

This clonotype was seen a few times. A much larger clone sits a single nucleotide away, making a read error possible. The V and J genes are TRBV11-2 and TRBJ2-1; TRBD2 is a possible D gene (5 bases). The CDR3 has 16 amino acids. V lost 4 bases to trimming and J lost 7 bases, with 20 bases between them. CDR1 and CDR2 (germline): SGHAT, FQNNGV. CDR3 nucleotides: TGTGCCAGCAGCTGGAGGCGGGCCGCTTTTGGGAATGAGCAGTTCTTC. Translating it yields CASSWRRAAFGNEQFF.

About this clonotype: A much larger clone is a single base away; this may be a read error. The J gene is TRBJ2-1, the V gene TRBV11-3; D is possibly TRBD1 (5 bases). The CDR3 extends over 13 amino acids. Per germline, CDR1 SGHNT and CDR2 YENEEA. V gave up 5 bases and J gave up 8 bases, with 13 bases separating them. CDR3 coding DNA: TGTGCCAGCAGCCCAAGTCAGGGATATGAGCAGTTCTTC. It codes for CASSPSQGYEQFF.

In this sample, this clonotype turned up many times. J is TRBJ2-2 and V is TRBV29-1, with D perhaps matching TRBD1 (5 bases). This CDR3 spans 13 amino acids. The germline gives CDR1 SQVTM, CDR2 ANQGSEA. V was trimmed by 6 bases and J by 6 bases, leaving 14 bases between them. The CDR3: CSVGRQGAGELFF. The CDR3 DNA sequence: TGCAGCGTCGGCAGGCAGGGCGCCGGGGAGCTGTTTTTT.

The rearrangement joins TRBV28 to TRBJ2-7; no clear D. CDR3 length equals 13 residues. From germline, CDR1 is MDHEN and CDR2 SYDVKM. The V end lost 6 bases, the J end lost 3 bases, and 12 bases lay between the germline ends. The CDR3 DNA reads as TGTGCCAGCAGCAAAGTGAATAACTACGAGCAGTACTTC. It yields the protein CASSKVNNYEQYF.

This clonotype was observed a few times. V usage is TRBV20-1 and J usage is TRBJ1-1; D is unclear. Trimming pared 3 bases from V and 1 base from J, leaving 3 bases between. CDR1 is DFQATT, CDR2 SNEGSKA, per germline (reference sequence). The length of the CDR3 is 11 residues. The CDR3 region is CSASRNTEAFF. The CDR3 nucleotides read TGCAGTGCTAGTAGGAACACTGAAGCTTTCTTT.

By share, this clonotype counts as medium-sized. The rearrangement links TRBV4-3 to TRBJ1-2, with TRBD1 identical over 7 bases. Germline trimming cut 4 bases from V and 4 bases from J; bases unmatched to any gene: 0. Germline V gene sequence: CDR1 LGHNA, CDR2 YSLEER. The CDR3 spans 12 residues. In DNA form, the CDR3 reads TGCGCCAGCAGCCGGACAGGCTATGGCTACACCTTC. Amino acids: CASSRTGYGYTF.

Concerning this clonotype: A read error may be the cause here, since a much bigger clone is one base away. The chain couples TRBV20-1 to TRBJ2-5; TRBD2 agrees at 11 bases. The J segment lost 7 bases and the V segment lost 6 bases, leaving 10 bases of the junction unmatched. Germline V CDR1 and CDR2: DFQATT, SNEGSKA (reference sequence). The CDR3 loop spans 14 amino acids. This chain's CDR3 is CSADRGLAVATQYF. CDR3 sequence (DNA): TGCAGTGCGGACCGGGGACTAGCGGTGGCGACCCAGTACTTC.

The chain employs TRBV27 and TRBJ1-2; a possible D gene is TRBD1 (5 bases). The V end lost 9 bases, the J end lost 1 base, and 12 bases lay between the germline ends. The CDR3 extends over 13 amino acids. CDR1 is MNHEY and CDR2 is SMNVEV in the germline V gene (reference sequence). The CDR3: CASRQTGNYGYTF. The CDR3 region has the DNA TGTGCCAGTAGACAGACCGGTAACTATGGCTACACCTTC.

The genes are TRBV20-1 and TRBJ2-7, with 14 positions matching TRBD2. The length of the CDR3 is 15 residues. Germline values: CDR1 DFQATT, CDR2 SNEGSKA (reference sequence). The CDR3 is CRAGTSGRSPYEQYF. The DNA of the CDR3 is TGCAGAGCCGGGACTAGCGGGAGATCCCCCTACGAGCAGTACTTC.

This chain uses TRBV9 with TRBJ1-3, with TRBD1 matching 7 bases. The germline V gene encodes CDR1 SGDLS and CDR2 YYNGEE. V trimming: 1 base; J trimming: 0 bases; junction bases outside the gene matches: 4. The CDR3 has 16 amino acids. CDR3 region: CASSVSRGNSGNTIYF. CDR3 nucleotide sequence: TGTGCCAGCAGCGTAAGCAGGGGGAACTCTGGAAACACCATATATTTT.

This clonotype was picked up many times. The gene calls are TRBV29-1 and TRBJ2-7, with 8 positions matching TRBD1. The CDR3 length is 13 residues. CDR1 and CDR2 from the germline V gene are SQVTM and ANQGSEA. With V trimmed by 2 bases and J by 7 bases, 7 bases remained unmatched. CDR3 loop: CSVEKDRVGEQYF. CDR3 DNA: TGCAGCGTTGAAAAGGACAGGGTTGGGGAGCAGTACTTC.

This clonotype appeared many times. The chain has TRBV7-2 and TRBJ2-2; weak D call: TRBD1 (6 bases). V lost 5 bases and J lost 7, with 11 bases in between. The CDR3 is made up of 13 amino acids. Germline loops: CDR1 SGHTA, CDR2 FQGNSA. This CDR3 is CASSLDSYGELFF. The CDR3 DNA reads TGTGCCAGCAGCCTGGACAGCTACGGGGAGCTGTTTTTT.

This clonotype occurred many times. The chain employs TRBV12-5 and TRBJ1-3; D gene ambiguous. CDR1 and CDR2 from the germline V gene are LGHNT and FRNRAP. The CDR3 covers 14 residues. V was cut by 0 bases and J by 2 bases, with 5 bases left in between. In nucleotides, the CDR3 is TGTGCTAGTGGTTTGGTTCCCCCTGGAAACACCATATATTTT. Translation gives CASGLVPPGNTIYF.

Concerning this clonotype itself: A much more abundant neighbour one base away suggests this may be a read error. This rearrangement joins TRBV5-5 to TRBJ1-4, with D maybe TRBD1 (5 bases). The CDR3 contains 17 residues. The germline V gene has CDR1 SGHKS and CDR2 YYEKEE (reference sequence). The CDR3 here is CASSFAQYRGVVEKLLF. The CDR3 nucleotides read TGTGCCAGCAGCTTCGCTCAGTATCGAGGGGTTGTTGAAAAACTGCTTTTT. The full variable domain, in which reference TRBV5-5 and TRBJ1-4 provide the parts outside the CDR3, is DAGVTQSPTHLIKTRGQQVTLRCSPISGHKSVSWYQQVLGQGPQFIFQYYEKEERGRGNFPDRFSARQFPNYSSELNVNALLLGDSALYLCASSFAQYRGVVEKLLFGSGTQLSVL.

The CDR3 nucleotides read TGTGCCAGCTCAGCAGGGGGTTACAATGAGCAGTTCTTC. Protein: CASSAGGYNEQFF. This rearrangement joins TRBV5-4 to TRBJ2-1, with TRBD1 matching 7 bases. Losses at the gene ends were 7 bases for V and 4 bases for J; bases not matched to a gene: 5. The CDR3 is 13 residues long. The germline V gene has CDR1 SGHNT and CDR2 YYREEE (reference sequence).

Many counts were recorded for this clonotype. V is TRBV19 and J is TRBJ2-7; D remains unclear. Germline CDR1 is LNHDA and CDR2 is SQIVND (reference sequence). Deletions cut 5 bases from V and 1 base from J, with 9 bases between. The CDR3 has 13 residues. For the CDR3, the DNA is TGTGCCAGTAGTTTAACAGAGTCCTACGAGCAGTACTTC. Translating gives CASSLTESYEQYF.